One sample yielded the 17 T cell receptor beta chains listed below, sequenced in a study of OX40 agonist ivuxolimab in advanced cancers. Sequencing was performed with immunoSEQ multiplex PCR; in TCRdb, only in-frame clones are kept and a portion is missing. The sample lists fewer than 75,000 clones, about 87% occurring once. This sample comprised CD4+ or CD8+ T cells sorted from blood, obtained in a trial of the OX40 agonist ivuxolimab. The source of these receptors is an adult with an advanced solid tumor such as melanoma, head and neck, liver or kidney cancer.

In DNA form, the CDR3 reads TGTGCCATCAGTGATCAGGCTATCGGCTACACCTTC. The encoded protein is CAISDQAIGYTF. The chain combines TRBV10-3 with TRBJ1-2; D gene unclear. Trimming shortened V by 3 bases and J by 8 bases, and 10 bases separated the two germline ends. Germline CDR1 reads ENHRY; CDR2 reads SYGVKD. The CDR3 runs to 12 residues.

The genes are TRBV7-9 and TRBJ2-7; the D gene is possibly TRBD2 (6 bases). V was pared by 0 bases and J by 5 bases, with 20 bases between. The CDR3 has 17 amino acids. Germline V gene lookup returns CDR1 SEHNR and CDR2 FQNEAQ (reference sequence). CDR3 bases: TGTGCCAGCAGCTTAGCAGGAGGGGCTACCTCAGTCAACGAGCAGTACTTC. The encoded protein is CASSLAGGATSVNEQYF.

This clone was detected only once. The genes are TRBV28 and TRBJ2-5; D is perhaps TRBD1 (5 bases). The germline CDR1 and CDR2 sequences are MDHEN and SYDVKM. The CDR3 is made up of 13 amino acids. Trimming cost V 6 bases and J 3 bases, with 11 bases left between them. CDR3 nucleotides: TGTGCCAGCAGGAGTCCGGACAAAGAGACCCAGTACTTC. Amino acids: CASRSPDKETQYF.

This clone was counted a single time. The CDR3 region has the DNA TGCGCCAGCAGCCGAGGGGACAGGGCGGCTACGCAAGAGACCCAGTACTTC. Its protein product is CASSRGDRAATQETQYF. V gene TRBV4-1 combines with J gene TRBJ2-5, with TRBD1 matching 9 bases. Germline V gene data show CDR1 as MGHRA and CDR2 as YSYEKL. The CDR3 sequence is 17 residues long. After removal of 4 bases from V and 2 bases from J, the junction contained 11 bases not matched to a gene.

The chain recombines TRBV7-3 with TRBJ2-3; D unclear. Germline CDR1 SGHTA, CDR2 FQGTGA. This CDR3 is 12 amino acids long. V dropped 4 bases and J dropped 3 bases, with 5 bases sitting between them. This CDR3 is CASSSGTDTQYF. CDR3 nucleotide sequence: TGTGCCAGCAGCTCAGGAACAGATACGCAGTATTTT. The whole variable domain, filled in from reference TRBV7-3 and TRBJ2-3, reads GAGVSQTPSNKVTEKGKYVELRCDPISGHTALYWYRQSLGQGPEFLIYFQGTGAADDSGLPNDRFFAVRPEGSVSTLKIQRTERGDSAVYLCASSSGTDTQYFGPGTRLTVL.

Turning to this clone: Mismatch with germline at one junction end may stem from a read error. This same CDR3 is encoded by further DNA sequences in the sample. The rearrangement joins TRBV6-1 to TRBJ1-1; D remains unclear. The length of the CDR3 is 12 residues. Germline V gene sequence: CDR1 MNHNS, CDR2 SASEGT. The DNA of the CDR3 is TGTGCCAGCAGGGAAGGGAACACTGAAGCTTTCTTT. It specifies CASREGNTEAFF.

CDR3 nucleotides: TGCGCCAGCAGCCAAGATGGCGGGGAACCGAACTATGGCTACACCTTC. This codes for CASSQDGGEPNYGYTF. This sequence joins TRBV4-1 and TRBJ1-2; the D is unclear. Germline V gives CDR1 MGHRA, CDR2 YSYEKL. V dropped 0 bases and J dropped 2 bases, with 13 bases sitting between them. The CDR3 is 16 amino acids.

The V gene is TRBV4-1, the J gene TRBJ1-5; TRBD1 matches at 8 bases. Trimming cost V 4 bases and J 2 bases; bases outside gene matches: 7. Germline values: CDR1 MGHRA, CDR2 YSYEKL. The CDR3 covers 16 residues. The CDR3 loop is CASSPTGAEGNQPQHF. In DNA form, the CDR3 reads TGCGCCAGCAGCCCGACAGGGGCGGAAGGCAATCAGCCCCAGCATTTT.

The V and J genes are TRBV7-2 and TRBJ2-1, with 7 bases aligning to TRBD2. The V segment lost 1 base and the J segment 3 bases; nucleotides outside the gene matches: 3. The germline V gene encodes CDR1 SGHTA and CDR2 FQGNSA. The CDR3 contains 15 residues. DNA of the CDR3: TGTGCCAGCAGCTTAGGAGCGGGAATCTACAATGAGCAGTTCTTC. Protein: CASSLGAGIYNEQFF. The full variable domain, with the rest looked up from reference TRBV7-2 and TRBJ2-1, is GAGVSQSPSNKVTEKGKDVELRCDPISGHTALYWYRQSLGQGLEFLIYFQGNSAPDKSGLPSDRFSAERTGGSVSTLTIQRTQQEDSAVYLCASSLGAGIYNEQFFGPGTRLTVL.

V and J are TRBV19 and TRBJ2-5, with D possibly TRBD2 on 6 matching bases. V was pared by 3 bases and J by 2 bases, with 16 bases between. The germline V gene has CDR1 LNHDA and CDR2 SQIVND (reference sequence). This CDR3 spans 16 amino acids. The CDR3 sequence is CASSMTGVGGQETQYF. Written as DNA, the CDR3 is TGTGCCAGTAGTATGACCGGCGTGGGGGGACAAGAGACCCAGTACTTC.

The V and J genes are TRBV5-4 and TRBJ2-5; tentative D call: TRBD1 (6 bases). V lost 1 base to trimming and J lost 3 bases, with 10 bases between them. The CDR3 has 14 amino acids. The germline CDR1 and CDR2 sequences are SGHNT and YYREEE (reference sequence). The CDR3 DNA reads as TGTGCCAGCAGCTTGAGGGACATCGAAGAGACCCAGTACTTC. Translating it yields CASSLRDIEETQYF.

The gene calls are TRBV6-6 and TRBJ2-5, with 8 bases aligning to TRBD1. Looked up from germline, CDR1 is MNHNY and CDR2 is SVGAGI (reference sequence). V shed 10 bases, J shed 5 bases, and the junction held 15 bases outside the gene matches. The CDR3 consists of 15 residues. CDR3 DNA: TGTGCCACTCAGAACGCTGCAGGGGGCAGGGAGACCCAGTACTTC. Protein sequence: CATQNAAGGRETQYF.

This clone was observed a single time. The V call is TRBV5-8, the J call TRBJ2-7; D is unresolved. Trimming cost V 0 bases and J 4 bases, with 2 bases left between them. CDR1 SGHTS and CDR2 YDEGEE come from the germline V gene. There are 11 residues in the CDR3. This chain's CDR3 is CASSLEYEQYF. CDR3 bases: TGTGCCAGCAGCTTGGAGTACGAGCAGTACTTC.

The chain couples TRBV28 to TRBJ1-5; no firm D call. Trimming shortened V by 5 bases and J by 10 bases, and 21 bases separated the two germline ends. This CDR3 contains 15 residues. The V gene's germline CDR1 is MDHEN and CDR2 SYDVKM. The DNA for the CDR3 is TGTGCCAGCAGTCCCCCTTCCGGGCACCGAGAACCCCAGCATTTT. Protein product: CASSPPSGHREPQHF.

J is TRBJ2-3 and V is TRBV20-1; D gene uncertain. Between the trimmed V and J ends, which lost 3 bases and 10 bases, there was a span of 11 bases. Germline CDR1 is DFQATT and CDR2 is SNEGSKA (reference sequence). The CDR3 totals 11 residues. As DNA, the CDR3 is TGCAGTGCTAGTCTCCGGCGCTCGCAGTATTTT. This sequence encodes CSASLRRSQYF.

V is TRBV5-4 and J is TRBJ1-2; perhaps TRBD1 as D (6 bases). The CDR3 spans 13 residues. Germline V lookup: CDR1 SGHNT, CDR2 YYREEE (reference sequence). The V end lost 2 bases, the J end lost 4 bases, and 9 bases lay between the germline ends. In nucleotides, the CDR3 is TGTGCCAGCAGCTTCAGGGGTAGCTATGGCTACACCTTC. Translating it yields CASSFRGSYGYTF.

This clone appeared once. V gene TRBV29-1 combines with J gene TRBJ1-1; 7 bases fit TRBD1. CDR3 size: 12 residues. After removal of 6 bases from V and 4 bases from J, the junction contained 5 bases not matched to a gene. Germline CDR1 is SQVTM and CDR2 is ANQGSEA. The CDR3 nucleotides read TGCAGCGTCGGACAGGTTCGCACTGAAGCTTTCTTT. It translates to CSVGQVRTEAFF.